Each of the 14 T cell receptor beta chains below was sequenced from the same sample in a study of cytomegalovirus exposure and HLA in healthy donors. The PCR ran on 60 Vbeta and 13 Jbeta primers. Profiled with immunoSEQ multiplex PCR; TCRdb holds only in-frame clones, not every one. This table has about 130,000 clones, more than 75% appearing once. The sample comprised PBMCs. The receptors here all came from a female donor in good health and CMV-seronegative.

The chain has TRBV28 and TRBJ1-4; maybe TRBD1 (5 bases). The CDR3 loop spans 12 amino acids. CDR1 and CDR2 from the germline V gene are MDHEN and SYDVKM. V lost 10 bases, J lost 1 base, and 7 bases lay in between. This CDR3 reads CAIGVTNEKLFF. CDR3 DNA sequence: TGTGCCATAGGGGTAACTAATGAAAAACTGTTTTTT.

This clone was recorded only once. V usage is TRBV7-9 and J usage is TRBJ2-7; D is unclear. V was pared by 3 bases and J by 5 bases, with 14 bases between. Germline-derived CDR1 and CDR2 are SEHNR and FQNEAQ (reference sequence). The CDR3 consists of 14 residues. This CDR3 is CASSFTENINEQYF. In nucleotides, the CDR3 is TGTGCCAGCAGCTTTACAGAAAACATTAACGAGCAGTACTTC.

This clone was picked up a small number of times. J is TRBJ1-4 and V is TRBV21-1; the table names TRBD1, a call not compared with the DNA. TRBV21-1 is assigned pseudogene status. CDR3 length equals 13 residues. The CDR3 DNA sequence: TGTGCCAGCAGCAAGACAGCTAATGAAAAACTGTTTTTT. It translates to CASSKTANEKLFF.

The rearrangement links TRBV5-1 to TRBJ2-7; 7 bases map to TRBD1. CDR1 and CDR2 (germline): SGHRS, YFSETQ. Trimming at V came to 4 bases and at J to 3 bases, leaving 7 bases not matched to a gene. CDR3 length: 14 residues. CDR3 residues: CASSPRTGSYEQYF. CDR3 sequence (DNA): TGCGCCAGCAGCCCCAGGACAGGAAGCTACGAGCAGTACTTC.

The chain couples TRBV19 to TRBJ2-7; D gene uncertain. Germline values: CDR1 LNHDA, CDR2 SQIVND (reference sequence). CDR3 length: 15 amino acids. Trimming removed 1 base at V and 0 bases at J, with 10 bases between. The CDR3 DNA is TGTGCCAGTAGTATAGTCCCGGGTTCCTCCTACGAGCAGTACTTC. Its protein is CASSIVPGSSYEQYF.

This chain joins TRBV27 and TRBJ1-2; 8 nucleotides line up with TRBD1. The CDR3 consists of 17 residues. The V gene end was trimmed by 4 bases and the J gene end by 3 bases; junction bases not matched to a gene: 13. Germline CDR1 and CDR2: MNHEY and SMNVEV (reference sequence). The CDR3 DNA sequence: TGTGCCAGCAGTTCTCTCTCCGCCAGGGGGCAGGACTATGGCTACACCTTC. This gives the protein CASSSLSARGQDYGYTF.

This sequence joins TRBV4-3 and TRBJ2-2; no firm D call. The CDR3 loop spans 15 amino acids. Germline V CDR1 and CDR2: LGHNA, YSLEER. Trimming left V 0 bases short and J 6 bases short, with 11 bases between. CDR3 in amino acids: CASSQDRILSGELFF. CDR3 DNA sequence: TGCGCCAGCAGCCAAGACCGTATTCTGTCCGGGGAGCTGTTTTTT.

V gene TRBV28 combines with J gene TRBJ1-5, with D possibly matching TRBD1 (5 bases). Trimming shortened V by 5 bases and J by 0 bases, and 17 bases separated the two germline ends. Per the germline V gene, CDR1 is MDHEN and CDR2 is SYDVKM. The CDR3 has 17 residues. CDR3 amino acids: CASSPLGTLNSNQPQHF. DNA of the CDR3: TGTGCCAGCAGTCCTTTAGGGACTCTCAATAGCAATCAGCCCCAGCATTTT. Based on the CDR3 plus reference TRBV28 and TRBJ1-5, the full variable domain is DVKVTQSSRYLVKRTGEKVFLECVQDMDHENMFWYRQDPGLGLRLIYFSYDVKMKEKGDIPEGYSVSREKKERFSLILESASTNQTSMYLCASSPLGTLNSNQPQHFGDGTRLSIL.

The genes are TRBV4-3 and TRBJ2-7, with 9 positions matching TRBD2. CDR3 length: 15 residues. Germline values: CDR1 LGHNA, CDR2 YSLEER. With 1 base clipped from V and 2 bases from J, the junction kept 3 bases outside the gene matches. The CDR3 is CASSQGASGTYEQYF. CDR3 nucleotides: TGCGCCAGCAGCCAAGGGGCTAGCGGGACCTACGAGCAGTACTTC.

V is TRBV2 and J is TRBJ2-1, with TRBD2 matching 13 bases. The CDR3 loop spans 14 amino acids. CDR1 and CDR2 (germline): SNHLY, FYNNEI. The V segment lost 9 bases and the J segment 3 bases; nucleotides outside the gene matches: 2. The CDR3 DNA sequence: TGTGCCAGGGGGACTAGCGGGGTCTACAATGAGCAGTTCTTC. It specifies CARGTSGVYNEQFF.

This clone has more than one count but fewer than ten. CDR3 in DNA: TGTGCCAGCAGTGAATTGGGACAGGGCTACACTGAAGCTTTCTTT. It is translated as CASSELGQGYTEAFF. J is TRBJ1-1 and V is TRBV25-1, with 9 bases aligning to TRBD1. Germline V gene lookup returns CDR1 MGHDK and CDR2 SYGVNS. There are 15 residues in the CDR3. With 1 base clipped from V and 3 bases from J, the junction kept 3 bases outside the gene matches.

V is TRBV28 and J is TRBJ2-5; 7 bases are shared with TRBD1. CDR1 is MDHEN and CDR2 is SYDVKM in the germline V gene. Losses at the gene ends were 2 bases for V and 5 bases for J; bases not matched to a gene: 14. This CDR3 spans 17 amino acids. The CDR3 here is CASSLLDPTGSQETQYF. CDR3 coding DNA: TGTGCCAGCAGTTTACTTGATCCGACAGGGTCACAGGAGACCCAGTACTTC.

The chain carries TRBV18 and TRBJ1-1; 7 bases are a match to TRBD1. Germline lookup yields CDR1 KGHSH and CDR2 LQKENI. V gave up 2 bases and J gave up 3 bases; unmatched junction bases: 6. The CDR3 extends over 15 amino acids. The CDR3 protein is CASSPAFGTDTEAFF. For the CDR3, the DNA is TGTGCCAGCTCACCAGCTTTCGGGACAGACACTGAAGCTTTCTTT. Full variable domain (outside the CDR3, taken from reference TRBV18 and TRBJ1-1): NAGVMQNPRHLVRRRGQEARLRCSPMKGHSHVYWYRQLPEEGLKFMVYLQKENIIDESGMPKERFSAEFPKEGPSILRIQQVVRGDSAAYFCASSPAFGTDTEAFFGQGTRLTVV.

The chain links TRBV27 to TRBJ2-7, with TRBD1 identical over 7 bases. In germline, CDR1 is MNHEY, CDR2 SMNVEV (reference sequence). This CDR3 has 14 residues. V lost 6 bases to trimming and J lost 1 base; unmatched junction nucleotides: 6. The CDR3 is CASRLGQLSYEQYF. The CDR3 bases are TGTGCCAGCAGATTGGGACAGTTGTCCTACGAGCAGTACTTC.